This T cell receptor (beta chain) was sequenced for a study of beta chain features in type 1 diabetes. Study-wide context: What patients shared with healthy donors was a similar profile of age, gender and cell yields. Study-wide results and caveats: For Type 1 diabetes patients, all four CD4+ subsets carried TCRB CDR3s that were moderately but significantly shorter. Insertion counts at VDJ junctions were lower in type 1 diabetes patients, who also showed more deletions there.

Since all of the isolated RNA was reverse transcribed, expressed TCRB transcripts were what got sequenced. Measured with immunoSEQ multiplex PCR; TCRdb has only the in-frame clones, and not every one. The data hold 400,000 or so clones, with around a tenth observed a single time. The CDR3 spans 16 residues. Germline V lookup: CDR1 SGDLS, CDR2 YYNGEE. V was pared by 3 bases and J by 4 bases, with 17 bases between. This clone was picked up a small number of times. Its antigen is not known. Sorting of CD4+ naive, central memory, regulatory and stem cell-like memory cells was performed via CD45RO/CCR7/CD25/CD127/CD95/CD27. The authors obtained over 98% purity in all sorted populations.

The V gene is TRBV9, the J gene TRBJ2-1, with D perhaps matching TRBD1 or TRBD2 (5 bases each). Material for sequencing was central memory CD4+ T cells from blood. This sequence was found in a man aged 30 to 45 with type 1 diabetes. For the CDR3, the DNA is TGTGCCAGCAGCGCCCCCGGGTCTGGGGGTTACAATGAGCAGTTCTTC. Translated: CASSAPGSGGYNEQFF.